These 12 T cell receptor beta chains share one sample of origin, sequenced in a study of identical twins' blood T cells (dated by TCRdb to 2012 to 2014). Library construction relied on 5' RACE. Sequencing relied on an Illumina Genome Analyzer IIx. TCRdb reran the public reads through fastp at Q25 and MiXCR, keeping productive beta chains. All rows with the same CDR3 protein become a single entry with the most common DNA and genes. For this sample there are 300,000 to 400,000 distinct CDR3 sequences; approximately 30% appear just once. Clones ranked in the top ten supply 5.5% to 7% of the sample. Sequenced input: PBMCs. These receptors all come from a woman between 18 and 50 years old in good health.

The chain carries TRBV20-1 and TRBJ2-7; D possibly uses TRBD1 or TRBD2 (5 bases each). The CDR3 runs 14 residues. From germline, CDR1 is DFQATT and CDR2 SNEGSKA (reference sequence). The ends were cut back, 6 bases at V and 0 bases at J, with 15 bases in the middle. The CDR3 here is CSAFRGGFSYEQYF. The CDR3 nucleotides read TGCAGTGCGTTCCGGGGCGGCTTCTCCTACGAGCAGTACTTC.

The gene calls are TRBV5-6 and TRBJ1-2; D unresolved. Germline CDR1 is SGHDT and CDR2 is YYEEEE. There are 15 residues in the CDR3. V lost 2 bases and J lost 1, with 12 bases in between. DNA of the CDR3: TGTGCCAGCAGCTTCACCAAGCTATTTAACTATGGCTACACCTTC. Translation gives CASSFTKLFNYGYTF. The variable domain in full, completed from reference TRBV5-6 and TRBJ1-2, reads DAGVTQSPTHLIKTRGQQVTLRCSPKSGHDTVSWYQQALGQGPQFIFQYYEEEERQRGNFPDRFSGHQFPNYSSELNVNALLLGDSALYLCASSFTKLFNYGYTFGSGTRLTVV.

The J gene is TRBJ2-3, the V gene TRBV20-1; 9 bases map to TRBD1. With V trimmed by 0 bases and J by 4 bases, 11 bases remained unmatched. There are 17 residues in the CDR3. Germline V gene data show CDR1 as DFQATT and CDR2 as SNEGSKA (reference sequence). CDR3 sequence (DNA): TGCAGTGCTAGAGACCTACCGGGACAGGGTATGGCAGATACGCAGTATTTT. Its protein product is CSARDLPGQGMADTQYF.

The chain employs TRBV24-1 and TRBJ2-1; D unclear. Trimming removed 8 bases at V and 10 bases at J, with 17 bases between. The CDR3 length is 13 residues. Germline loops: CDR1 KGHDR, CDR2 SFDVKD. CDR3 in DNA: TGTGCCACCAATGACCGGCACGTAGACGAGCAGTTCTTC. Its translation: CATNDRHVDEQFF.

The V and J genes are TRBV7-2 and TRBJ2-3; D is unclear. This CDR3 is 16 amino acids long. CDR1 is SGHTA, CDR2 FQGNSA, per germline. V was shortened by 5 bases and J by 3 bases, with 18 bases between the two germline ends. The CDR3 region has the DNA TGTGCCAGCAGCCTCAGACCCGGCTTGGGTACAGATACGCAGTATTTT. Its protein product is CASSLRPGLGTDTQYF.

This chain links TRBV20-1 with TRBJ1-4; no clear D gene. The CDR3 loop spans 12 amino acids. V dropped 0 bases and J dropped 6 bases, with 5 bases sitting between them. Germline loops: CDR1 DFQATT, CDR2 SNEGSKA (reference sequence). The CDR3 spells CSARDEDEKLFF. In nucleotides, the CDR3 is TGCAGTGCTAGAGATGAGGATGAAAAACTGTTTTTT.

This clonotype was detected only a few times. The gene calls are TRBV5-1 and TRBJ2-3, with 7 bases that match TRBD1. V dropped 3 bases and J dropped 4; count of bases not matched to a gene: 11. This CDR3 comprises 16 residues. Germline CDR1 is SGHRS and CDR2 is YFSETQ. CDR3 amino acids: CASSYEQGRGSDTQYF. Here the CDR3 DNA reads TGCGCCAGCAGCTACGAACAGGGGCGAGGGTCAGATACGCAGTATTTT.

This clonotype was found a few times. The rearrangement uses TRBV3-1 and TRBJ1-6; D unclear. V was shortened by 6 bases and J by 7 bases, with 13 bases between the two germline ends. CDR3 length: 14 amino acids. Germline lookup yields CDR1 LGHDT and CDR2 YNNKEL (reference sequence). CDR3 residues: CASRFSQMNSPLHF. CDR3 nucleotide sequence: TGTGCCAGCAGGTTTTCCCAGATGAATTCACCCCTCCACTTT. Together with reference TRBV3-1 and TRBJ1-6, the CDR3 gives the full variable domain: DTAVSQTPKYLVTQMGNDKSIKCEQNLGHDTMYWYKQDSKKFLKIMFSYNNKELIINETVPNRFSPKSPDKAHLNLHINSLELGDSAVYFCASRFSQMNSPLHFGNGTRLTVT.

With respect to this clonotype: Just one base apart from a much larger clone, this may be a read error. V and J are TRBV5-1 and TRBJ1-1, with D possibly TRBD1 on 6 matching bases. Between the trimmed V and J ends, which lost 6 bases and 0 bases, there was a span of 9 bases. CDR3 length: 13 amino acids. Germline V CDR1 and CDR2: SGHRS, YFSETQ. CDR3 sequence reads: CASTWTVNTEAFF. In DNA form, the CDR3 reads TGCGCCAGCACCTGGACAGTGAACACTGAAGCTTTCTTT.

CDR3 sequence reads: CASSYSGGLDEKLFF. As DNA, the CDR3 is TGTGCCAGCAGTTACTCGGGGGGGCTCGATGAAAAACTGTTTTTT. J is TRBJ1-4 and V is TRBV6-5; D may be TRBD1 (6 bases). V lost 0 bases to trimming and J lost 6 bases, with 11 bases between them. The CDR3 is 15 residues long. The V gene's germline CDR1 is MNHEY and CDR2 SVGAGI.

CDR3 sequence (DNA): TGTGCCAGCAGCTTCTCCGGGAGCTCTGGAAACACCATATATTTT. As protein: CASSFSGSSGNTIYF. This rearrangement joins TRBV7-8 to TRBJ1-3, with unresolved D. This CDR3 spans 15 amino acids. The V end was cut by 3 bases, the J end by 0 bases, with 9 bases between. Looked up from germline, CDR1 is SGHVS and CDR2 is FQNEAQ.

The chain carries TRBV20-1 and TRBJ1-1; TRBD1 might be the D (6 bases). V was shortened by 5 bases and J by 10 bases, with 23 bases between the two germline ends. The CDR3 has 14 residues. The germline V gene has CDR1 DFQATT and CDR2 SNEGSKA (reference sequence). CDR3 nucleotides: TGCAGTGCTCCAGGGAGGGGGGTAAGAGGAGGAGCTTTCTTT. Encoded protein: CSAPGRGVRGGAFF.